The 14 T cell receptor beta chains below were found in one sample sequenced in a study of T cells in localized non-small cell lung cancer (dated by TCRdb to 2018 to 2020). The library relied on the immunoSEQ multiplex PCR assay. Imported from immuneACCESS, the table was reduced by TCRdb to in-frame sequences with V and J called. These copies leave out some clones; in studies compared against another copy, an unresolved V gene accounts for under half, and the cause of the remainder is not known. Here the sample has 20,000 to 25,000 clones; roughly 90% occur a single time. Jointly, the top ten make up around 7% of the sample. The specimen was peripheral blood, collected before any cancer treatment. Receptors were obtained from a male donor at least 60 years old with stage I squamous cell lung carcinoma.

The chain joins TRBV27 to TRBJ2-7; maybe TRBD2 (6 bases). Germline V lookup: CDR1 MNHEY, CDR2 SMNVEV (reference sequence). Between the trimmed V and J ends, which lost 4 bases and 4 bases, there was a span of 14 bases. CDR3 length: 14 amino acids. The CDR3 is CASSSPYRGYEQYF. CDR3 sequence (DNA): TGTGCCAGCAGTTCACCGTACCGGGGGTACGAGCAGTACTTC.

The V call is TRBV27, the J call TRBJ2-7; the match to TRBD2 covers 12 bases. The V and J ends lost 5 bases and 6 bases, in that order; junction bases with no gene match: 8. This CDR3 has 15 amino acids. Looked up from germline, CDR1 is MNHEY and CDR2 is SMNVEV (reference sequence). CDR3 sequence: CASSPLAGGTGEQYF. The CDR3 region has the DNA TGTGCCAGCAGTCCACTAGCGGGGGGCACAGGCGAGCAGTACTTC.

The rearrangement uses TRBV6-1 and TRBJ2-1, with 8 positions matching TRBD1. Germline lookup yields CDR1 MNHNS and CDR2 SASEGT. V was pared by 8 bases and J by 7 bases, with 4 bases of the junction left unmatched. The CDR3 is 12 residues long. CDR3 in DNA: TGTGCCAGCCGCAGGGGGCAGAATGAGCAGTTCTTC. This codes for CASRRGQNEQFF.

The chain links TRBV7-2 to TRBJ2-5; D is unresolved. CDR3 length: 12 residues. V was pared by 3 bases and J by 5 bases, with 7 bases between. CDR1 and CDR2 (germline): SGHTA, FQGNSA. CDR3: CASSFFLETQYF. CDR3 nucleotide sequence: TGTGCCAGCAGCTTTTTCCTGGAGACCCAGTACTTC. Complete variable domain (other parts from reference TRBV7-2 and TRBJ2-5): GAGVSQSPSNKVTEKGKDVELRCDPISGHTALYWYRQSLGQGLEFLIYFQGNSAPDKSGLPSDRFSAERTGGSVSTLTIQRTQQEDSAVYLCASSFFLETQYFGPGTRLLVL.

This clone was counted once. The chain has TRBV2 and TRBJ2-1; weak D call: TRBD1 (5 bases). CDR3 length: 14 residues. Looked up from germline, CDR1 is SNHLY and CDR2 is FYNNEI. V was pared by 7 bases and J by 0 bases, with 10 bases between. The CDR3 spells CASNRLSSYNEQFF. The CDR3 region has the DNA TGTGCCAGCAACAGGCTGAGCTCCTACAATGAGCAGTTCTTC.

The V gene is TRBV27, the J gene TRBJ2-6; D gene unclear. Germline V CDR1 and CDR2: MNHEY, SMNVEV (reference sequence). The length of the CDR3 is 15 residues. V gave up 2 bases and J gave up 1 base, with 6 bases separating them. This CDR3 reads CASSLLGSGANVLTF. CDR3 nucleotides: TGTGCCAGCAGTTTACTGGGATCTGGGGCCAACGTCCTGACTTTC.

The chain links TRBV29-1 to TRBJ1-2; D possibly corresponds to TRBD1 (5 bases). The germline V gene has CDR1 SQVTM and CDR2 ANQGSEA. Trimming shortened V by 7 bases and J by 2 bases, and 11 bases separated the two germline ends. There are 12 residues in the CDR3. The CDR3 loop reads CSERRGNYGYTF. The DNA of the CDR3 is TGCAGCGAGAGAAGGGGAAACTATGGCTACACCTTC.

The rearrangement links TRBV12-5 to TRBJ1-3, with 7 nucleotides matching TRBD1. The CDR3 is made up of 15 amino acids. Germline CDR1 LGHNT, CDR2 FRNRAP. J gave up 4 bases and V 5 bases, and 8 bases lay outside the gene matches. The CDR3 DNA sequence: TGTGCTAGTGGTCCGACGACAGGGTCCGGAAACACCATATATTTT. It encodes CASGPTTGSGNTIYF.

This chain joins TRBV19 and TRBJ1-5, with TRBD1 matching 7 bases. In germline, CDR1 is LNHDA, CDR2 SQIVND (reference sequence). The CDR3 runs to 19 residues. With V trimmed by 1 base and J by 0 bases, 12 bases remained unmatched. CDR3 in DNA: TGTGCCAGTAGTATAGGCCCCGGACAGGTGGCGTATAGCAATCAGCCCCAGCATTTT. Translation gives CASSIGPGQVAYSNQPQHF.

This chain joins TRBV6-1 and TRBJ2-3; D possibly uses TRBD1 or TRBD2 (5 bases each). Germline loops: CDR1 MNHNS, CDR2 SASEGT. This CDR3 is built from 17 residues. The germline V and J ends were trimmed by 0 bases and 1 base, with 14 bases remaining between them. The CDR3 sequence is CASSEAEIRGGTDTQYF. Here the CDR3 DNA reads TGTGCCAGCAGTGAAGCGGAGATCCGGGGCGGCACAGATACGCAGTATTTT.

The gene calls are TRBV7-2 and TRBJ1-1; D is perhaps TRBD1 (5 bases). The ends were cut back, 8 bases at V and 11 bases at J, with 18 bases in the middle. The CDR3 is 12 amino acids. From germline, CDR1 is SGHTA and CDR2 FQGNSA. CDR3 sequence reads: CASVRSRGDAFF. CDR3 in DNA: TGTGCCAGCGTCCGCTCAAGAGGGGATGCTTTCTTT. The full variable domain, with the rest looked up from reference TRBV7-2 and TRBJ1-1, is GAGVSQSPSNKVTEKGKDVELRCDPISGHTALYWYRQSLGQGLEFLIYFQGNSAPDKSGLPSDRFSAERTGGSVSTLTIQRTQQEDSAVYLCASVRSRGDAFFGQGTRLTVV.

The chain carries TRBV7-8 and TRBJ2-7; 9 positions agree with TRBD1. The CDR3 is made up of 17 amino acids. V lost 1 base, J lost 4 bases, and 11 bases stayed unmatched. Germline V gives CDR1 SGHVS, CDR2 FQNEAQ. The CDR3 reads CASSLVGKGTGWYEQYF. The CDR3 nucleotides read TGTGCCAGCAGCTTAGTTGGGAAGGGGACAGGGTGGTACGAGCAGTACTTC. Looking up the rest from reference TRBV7-8 and TRBJ2-7 gives the full variable domain: GAGVSQSPRYKVAKRGQDVALRCDPISGHVSLFWYQQALGQGPEFLTYFQNEAQLDKSGLPSDRFFAERPEGSVSTLKIQRTQQEDSAVYLCASSLVGKGTGWYEQYFGPGTRLTVT.

The rearrangement uses TRBV19 and TRBJ1-1; TRBD1 matches at 7 bases. This CDR3 is built from 12 residues. J lost 8 bases, V lost 6 bases, and 6 bases had no gene match. Germline CDR1 and CDR2: LNHDA and SQIVND (reference sequence). The DNA for the CDR3 is TGTGCCAGTAGCCGGGGACAGTTCGAAGCTTTCTTT. This gives the protein CASSRGQFEAFF.

The CDR3: CASSYSEDSGANVLTF. As DNA, the CDR3 is TGTGCCAGCAGTTACTCGGAAGACTCTGGGGCCAACGTCCTGACTTTC. The rearrangement joins TRBV6-5 to TRBJ2-6; D gene uncertain. Trimming stripped 0 bases from V and 0 bases from J, with 6 bases between. The CDR3 length is 16 residues. Germline-derived CDR1 and CDR2 are MNHEY and SVGAGI.